This T cell receptor beta chain is drawn from a study of technical replicates of blood from a few donors. Clones were sequenced by immunoSEQ multiplex PCR, and TCRdb holds only the in-frame ones, with some missing. There are 75,000 to 100,000 clones in the sample; approximately 95% occur only once, and just over 0.25% lies in the top ten. Sequencing input: T cells isolated from PBMCs. This TCR was sampled from a human donor in good health.

The CDR3 nucleotides read TGCGCCAGCAGCGGACTAGGCAGGGAAGATACGCAGTATTTT. Translation: CASSGLGREDTQYF. This chain connects TRBV10-1 to TRBJ2-3; 7 positions match TRBD2. The CDR3 runs 14 residues. Trimming cost V 6 bases and J 5 bases; bases outside gene matches: 8. Germline assignment: CDR1 WNHNN and CDR2 SYGVQD (reference sequence).